This T cell receptor beta chain comes out of a study of T cell repertoires in cytomegalovirus infection. Study-level background: Used in the study were CMV epitopes, some recently identified and HLA-C-restricted, others well-studied and HLA-B-restricted. Overall study findings and caveats: CMV-specific TCR beta clonotypes restricted by HLA-C dominated the ex vivo response. Public TCR beta family frequency separated CMV-and-HLA carriers, including in an independent cohort.

TCRdb called the reads again in MiXCR, with one record for every CDR3 protein. The data show about 220,000 distinct CDR3 sequences, with about 39% seen just once and more than 50% held by the top ten. With regard to this clonotype: What it binds is not known.

CDR3 size: 16 residues. Germline V CDR1 and CDR2: LNHDA, SQIVND (reference sequence). Trimming pared 1 base from V and 6 bases from J, leaving 15 bases between. The sequence was obtained from a human donor in good health (CMV status not recorded). Some clones in this sample may be carry-over from other donors' samples. The sample in question was CD8+ T cells from cultured PBMCs, obtained from culture after CMV antigen stimulation. The rearrangement joins TRBV19 to TRBJ2-2; D ambiguous. The CDR3 sequence: CASSIGHRFMAGELFF. Here the CDR3 DNA reads TGTGCCAGTAGTATAGGTCACCGGTTCATGGCCGGGGAGCTGTTTTTT.